Shown below are 14 T cell receptor beta chains from a single sample sequenced in a study of metastatic and nonmetastatic thyroid tumors (dated by TCRdb to 2019 to 2021). No treatment had been received by any patient before thyroid surgery. Libraries were prepared through PCR. The instrument given in TCRdb is Illumina HiSeq 4000. TCRdb reanalyzed the raw reads on its own, using fastp at Q25 for trimming and MiXCR for clone calling, and kept in-frame beta chains. For this sample there are about 19,000 clones; approximately 24% appear just once. 3% to 4% of the sample belongs to the ten largest clones. Sequencing used blood. These receptors came from a male donor with papillary thyroid cancer or a benign thyroid nodule (not recorded which). Some clones in this sample may be carry-over from other donors' samples.

This clone was observed a handful of times. The chain employs TRBV6-2 or TRBV6-3 and TRBJ1-1; D perhaps matches TRBD1 (5 bases). Germline V lookup: CDR1 MNHEY, CDR2 SVGEGT. This CDR3 is 16 amino acids long. V lost 2 bases and J 2 bases, leaving 15 bases between the germline ends. The CDR3 region has the DNA TGTGCCAGCAGTTACAATCCTGGGGGAGTTAACACTGAAGCTTTCTTT. It specifies CASSYNPGGVNTEAFF.

The rearrangement uses TRBV28 and TRBJ1-5; D remains ambiguous. The germline V gene has CDR1 MDHEN and CDR2 SYDVKM. V was shortened by 4 bases and J by 5 bases, with 9 bases between the two germline ends. The CDR3 runs to 13 residues. The chain's CDR3 is CASSWGTDQPQHF. The CDR3 nucleotides are TGTGCCAGCAGTTGGGGTACGGATCAGCCCCAGCATTTT.

This chain links TRBV11-2 with TRBJ2-3; 7 nucleotides align to TRBD1. The CDR3 sequence is 15 residues long. CDR1 SGHAT and CDR2 FQNNGV come from the germline V gene. Trimming at V came to 4 bases and at J to 4 bases, leaving 8 bases not matched to a gene. In DNA form, the CDR3 reads TGTGCCAGCAGCTCAAACAGGGGTGGCGCAGATACGCAGTATTTT. It is translated as CASSSNRGGADTQYF. The entire variable domain, with the rest obtained from reference TRBV11-2 and TRBJ2-3, is as follows: EAGVAQSPRYKIIEKRQSVAFWCNPISGHATLYWYQQILGQGPKLLIQFQNNGVVDDSQLPKDRFSAERLKGVDSTLKIQPAKLEDSAVYLCASSSNRGGADTQYFGPGTRLTVL.

This clone was detected ten times or more. This may be a read error, as it is one base from a much larger clone. V usage is TRBV6-1 and J usage is TRBJ1-4; a weak D match, TRBD1 (5 bases). There are 14 residues in the CDR3. Germline V lookup: CDR1 MNHNS, CDR2 SASEGT. In nucleotides, the CDR3 is TGTGCCAGCGGTGAAGCGTCTGGGGCCTCAAAACTGTTTTTT. Translated: CASGEASGASKLFF.

This clone is termed medium-sized. V gene TRBV3-1 combines with J gene TRBJ2-7; a weak D match, TRBD2 (5 bases). CDR3 length: 13 amino acids. V shed 5 bases and J shed 2 bases, with 10 bases lying between them. CDR1 and CDR2 (germline): LGHDT, YNNKEL (reference sequence). In DNA form, the CDR3 reads TGTGCCAGCAGCTCAGGAGGCGCCTACGAGCAGTACTTC. Its protein product is CASSSGGAYEQYF.

This clone was seen only a few times. V usage is TRBV20-1 and J usage is TRBJ2-7, with TRBD2 identical over 9 bases. The germline CDR1 and CDR2 sequences are DFQATT and SNEGSKA (reference sequence). This CDR3 is 16 amino acids long. Germline trimming cut 6 bases from V and 4 bases from J; bases unmatched to any gene: 16. CDR3 residues: CSATHGVAGGVYEQYF. CDR3 coding DNA: TGCAGTGCCACCCACGGGGTGGCGGGAGGGGTATACGAGCAGTACTTC.

The table lists this clone with many counts. DNA for the CDR3: TGTGCCAGCAGCTTATCCGCCGGGACCGGAGAAAAACTGTTTTTT. Its translation is CASSLSAGTGEKLFF. The chain employs TRBV7-2 and TRBJ1-4, with a possible D match to TRBD1 (5 bases). This CDR3 spans 15 amino acids. With 2 bases removed from V and 8 bases from J, the gap between germline ends came to 15 bases. CDR1 and CDR2 from the germline V gene are SGHTA and FQGNSA.

This clone is medium-sized in the sample. The chain couples TRBV6-2 or TRBV6-3 to TRBJ1-2; TRBD1 aligns across 8 bases. This CDR3 comprises 11 residues. V dropped 4 bases and J dropped 11; count of bases not matched to a gene: 3. Germline V gives CDR1 MNHEY, CDR2 SVGEGT. DNA of the CDR3: TGTGCCAGCAGTTTGGGACAGGTATACACCTTC. Translated, it gives CASSLGQVYTF.

A few counts support this clone. The chain combines TRBV19 with TRBJ2-2; the D is unclear. The V and J ends lost 7 bases and 3 bases respectively, with 15 bases between them. Germline V gene data show CDR1 as LNHDA and CDR2 as SQIVND (reference sequence). The CDR3 length is 15 residues. The DNA for the CDR3 is TGTGCCAGTATCGCAGCCGGACCGTACACCGGGGAGCTGTTTTTT. This codes for CASIAAGPYTGELFF.

This clone was counted at least ten times. The chain combines TRBV4-3 with TRBJ2-4; D remains unclear. CDR3 length: 14 amino acids. Germline V gives CDR1 LGHNA, CDR2 YSLEER. Trimming stripped 3 bases from V and 2 bases from J, with 8 bases between. The CDR3 region has the DNA TGCGCCAGCAGCCATTCTACCACCAAAAACATTCAGTACTTC. Protein product: CASSHSTTKNIQYF.

This clone has at least ten counts. CDR3 in amino acids: CSVDGRASGSYNEQFF. In nucleotides, the CDR3 is TGCAGCGTTGATGGGCGGGCTAGCGGCTCCTACAATGAGCAGTTCTTC. This rearrangement joins TRBV29-1 to TRBJ2-1, with TRBD2 matching 7 bases. V shed 3 bases and J 0 bases; nucleotides not matched to a gene: 8. Germline-derived CDR1 and CDR2 are SQVTM and ANQGSEA. The CDR3 consists of 16 residues.

The sample holds a few counts of this clone. This chain links TRBV12-3 or TRBV12-4 with TRBJ1-1; no definite D call. CDR3 size: 11 residues. The V end was cut by 3 bases, the J end by 5 bases, with 4 bases between. The CDR3 spells CASSFGTEAFF. The CDR3 DNA follows: TGTGCCAGCAGTTTTGGGACTGAAGCTTTCTTT.

By share, this clone counts as medium-sized. V usage is TRBV6-1 and J usage is TRBJ2-7; 9 nucleotides match TRBD1. This CDR3 has 14 amino acids. J gave up 5 bases and V 6 bases, and 8 bases lay outside the gene matches. Germline V gene lookup returns CDR1 MNHNS and CDR2 SASEGT. As DNA, the CDR3 is TGTGCCAGCAGGCGCACAGGGGGCGAGGACGAGCAGTACTTC. Its protein is CASRRTGGEDEQYF.

The CDR3 DNA is TGTGCCAGCGAGCGGGGAGTTGGAGCTGGAAACACCATATATTTT. It is translated as CASERGVGAGNTIYF. The chain is built from TRBV3-1 and TRBJ1-3; unclear D gene. Per germline, CDR1 LGHDT and CDR2 YNNKEL (reference sequence). Trimming stripped 8 bases from V and 2 bases from J, with 16 bases between. The CDR3 has 15 residues.